The source of this T cell receptor beta chain is a study of response to subunit inactivated influenza vaccine. This clonotype was seen a handful of times. TCRdb used MiXCR to reprocess the RT-PCR reads, holding one entry per CDR3 protein. The sample contains roughly 650,000 distinct CDR3 sequences, less than 15% of which appear only once. Trimming cost V 5 bases and J 6 bases, with 19 bases left between them. CDR3 length: 16 amino acids. CDR1 MDHEN and CDR2 SYDVKM come from the germline V gene. The sequences come from PBMCs from blood, collected around two weeks before vaccination. The V gene is TRBV28, the J gene TRBJ2-2, with D unclear. The clonotype was recovered from a man aged 45-60 years who received an inactivated influenza vaccine. This CDR3 reads CASSPPPGSASGELFF. The DNA of the CDR3 is TGTGCCAGCAGTCCCCCTCCGGGCAGTGCGTCCGGGGAGCTGTTTTTT. The full variable domain, in which reference TRBV28 and TRBJ2-2 provide the parts outside the CDR3, is DVKVTQSSRYLVKRTGEKVFLECVQDMDHENMFWYRQDPGLGLRLIYFSYDVKMKEKGDIPEGYSVSREKKERFSLILESASTNQTSMYLCASSPPPGSASGELFFGEGSRLTVL.